This T cell receptor beta chain appears in the sequencing data of a study of breast tumors, draining lymph nodes, adjacent tissues. Samples came from axillary lymph nodes draining the breast cancer. V lost 1 base to trimming and J lost 4 bases; unmatched junction nucleotides: 23. The CDR3 runs 21 residues. Germline V lookup: CDR1 SGHAT, CDR2 FQNNGV. Study-level results: That most tumor T cells come from lymph nodes remained unproven.

TCRdb reprocessed the multiplex PCR reads via MiXCR and lists one record per CDR3 protein. The sample has 85,000 to 130,000 distinct CDR3 sequences, roughly 29% seen once. Concerning this clonotype: What it recognizes is unknown. Since a much larger clone is just one base distant, this may be a read error.

Sequenced: axillary lymph node tissue. The sequence came from a female donor with breast cancer. Some clones in this sample may be carry-over from other donors' samples. The genes are TRBV11-2 and TRBJ2-5, with 8 bases identical to TRBD2. DNA of the CDR3: TGTGCCAGCAGCTTAGCCGTGGGCGCCACTTCCGGGACTAGGATTGGAGAGACCCAGTACTTC. Translated, it gives CASSLAVGATSGTRIGETQYF.